This T cell receptor beta chain was sequenced in a study of T cells in Graves' hyperthyroidism and ophthalmopathy. The source material, RNA transcripts, was used to amplify TCR beta CDR3 regions. The TCR CDR3 first-round RT-PCR relied on the HTBI primer set. One entry per CDR3 protein, called by TCRdb with MiXCR from the multiplex PCR reads. The sample consists of approximately 100,000 distinct CDR3 sequences, over 45% of them appearing once. Germline-derived CDR1 and CDR2 are DFQATT and SNEGSKA (reference sequence). The junction had 15 bases not matched to a gene; V was cut back by 6 bases and J by 1 base. This CDR3 region has 16 residues.

The sample consisted of blood. The clonotype comes from a middle-aged man with Graves' hyperthyroidism. The gene calls are TRBV20-1 and TRBJ2-7, with 7 nucleotides matching TRBD2. CDR3 sequence: CSASSLSGGMSYEQYF. DNA of the CDR3: TGCAGTGCCAGCAGTTTATCGGGGGGAATGTCCTACGAGCAGTACTTC.